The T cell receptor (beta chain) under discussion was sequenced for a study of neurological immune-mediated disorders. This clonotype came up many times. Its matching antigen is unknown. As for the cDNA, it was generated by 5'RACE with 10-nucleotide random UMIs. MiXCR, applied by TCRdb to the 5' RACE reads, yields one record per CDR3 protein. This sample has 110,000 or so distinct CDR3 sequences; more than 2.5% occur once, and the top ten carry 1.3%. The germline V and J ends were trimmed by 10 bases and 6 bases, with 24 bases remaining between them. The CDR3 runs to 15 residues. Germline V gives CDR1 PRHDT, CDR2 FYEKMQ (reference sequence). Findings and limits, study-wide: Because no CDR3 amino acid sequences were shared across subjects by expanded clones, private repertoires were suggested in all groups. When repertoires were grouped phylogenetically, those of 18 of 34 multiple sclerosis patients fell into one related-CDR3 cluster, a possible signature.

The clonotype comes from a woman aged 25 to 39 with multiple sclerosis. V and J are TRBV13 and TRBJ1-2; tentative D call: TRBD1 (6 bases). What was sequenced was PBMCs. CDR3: CATPYSGGIFHGYTF. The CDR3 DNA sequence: TGTGCCACACCCTACAGCGGGGGCATTTTCCATGGCTACACCTTC.